This record looks at one TCR beta chain sequence and its context. This clonotype has more than one count but fewer than ten. Which antigen it targets is not known. No qualities accompany the bases; no much larger clone lies one base away. The source of the sample is a study of early T cells in non-severe SARS-CoV-2 infection (dated by TCRdb to the early 2020s). Background on the whole study: TCR sequencing used bulk RNA from unsorted whole blood, so alpha and beta chains could not be paired. Points the paper makes about the study in general: Matching against VDJdb was skewed toward anti-spike CD8 responses, likely underestimated virus-specific expansions, and missed private and CD4 specificities.

The library was prepared using 5' RACE. Data came from a NextSeq 500. In the TCR library protocol, unique molecular identifiers were attached to individual cDNA molecules to correct for PCR bias and sequencing error. Both TCR alpha and beta chains were sequenced, and tight co-correlation was observed between alpha and beta sequence abundances in each sample. Per the original workflow: Decombinator V4 was used to annotate TCR sequences for V gene, J gene and CDR3. Expanded TCRs were defined as changing significantly between any two time points under a Poisson model with p below 0.0001. TCR abundances were normalised to the total number of TCRs sequenced per sample and expressed as counts per million. MAIT TCRs were defined by TRAV1-2 paired with TRAJ12, TRAJ20 or TRAJ33, and iNKT TCRs by TRAV10 paired with TRAJ18. VDJdb, accessed on 1 November 2021, was searched for TCRs annotated for CMV, EBV and SARS-CoV-2, and TCRs annotated for more than one antigen were excluded. TCRdb reprocessed the public reads (quality trimming at Q25 with fastp, clone calling with MiXCR) and kept in-frame beta chains. Entries are consolidated by CDR3 protein sequence, retaining the most common genes and DNA. These V and J calls originate from TCRdb's pipeline instead of the authors' own analysis. Across this sample there are under 45,000 distinct CDR3 sequences, with approximately 8% seen only once. The ten largest make up 9.5% to 15% of the sample.

The study was a case-control design nested within a healthcare worker cohort in London, UK, with weekly nasopharyngeal swab PCR tests and blood sampling. Healthcare workers were enrolled in the week of the UK lockdown, from 23 to 31 March 2020, and were followed every week for up to roughly 15 weeks. V loses 6 bases, J loses 3 bases, and the germline ends lie 5 bases apart. CDR1 and CDR2 are drawn from the germline V gene: SQVTM, ANQGSEA. CDR3 length: 10 amino acids, cysteine to phenylalanine. Only the CDR3 portion is preserved as DNA: 30 bases, with reading frame beginning at the first base. The rearrangement combines TRBV29-1 with TRBJ2-5, with the D gene too uncertain to name. The sample consisted of whole blood, taken at baseline. The TCR was taken from an adult who was a healthcare worker with PCR-confirmed SARS-CoV-2 infection or an uninfected control (not recorded which). The DNA sequence is TGCAGCGTCTATAAAGAGACCCAGTACTTC. Translated, it reads CSVYKETQYF.